These 21 T cell receptor beta chains came from one sample sequenced in a study of T-cell reconstitution after alpha-beta-depleted transplantation in children. Preparing the TCRbeta library involved the use of unique molecular identifiers. A single record per CDR3 protein comes from TCRdb applying MiXCR to the PCR reads. The sample yields about 980,000 distinct CDR3 sequences, 25% to 30% seen once. The sample here was PBMCs, mostly from graft donor cells, taken 360 days after TCRalphabeta/CD19-depleted stem cell transplant. These receptors came from a boy younger than two who had a stem cell transplant for SCID, so the T cells may come from the graft donor.

This clonotype was seen more than once but under ten times. The V and J genes are TRBV12-3 or TRBV12-4 and TRBJ2-3; 9 nucleotides match TRBD2. The ends lost 6 bases at V and 4 bases at J; junction bases unmatched: 8. CDR3 size: 15 residues. The CDR3 is CASSTGLAWADTQYF. CDR3 DNA: TGTGCCAGCAGCACAGGACTAGCGTGGGCAGATACGCAGTATTTT.

This chain joins TRBV27 and TRBJ1-1; 7 nucleotides align to TRBD1. The V and J ends lost 8 bases and 1 base, in that order; junction bases with no gene match: 13. The CDR3 is 16 amino acids. Germline V lookup: CDR1 MNHEY, CDR2 SMNVEV (reference sequence). CDR3 DNA: TGTGCCAGCCACCGCGCGGGGGGACAGCAGAACACTGAAGCTTTCTTT. It encodes CASHRAGGQQNTEAFF.

The CDR3 spells CASSLDGAPDEQYF. The CDR3 DNA reads TGCGCCAGCAGCTTGGACGGGGCCCCTGATGAGCAGTACTTC. V usage is TRBV5-1 and J usage is TRBJ2-5; D could derive from TRBD1 or TRBD2 (5 bases each). The germline V gene encodes CDR1 SGHRS and CDR2 YFSETQ. V gave up 0 bases and J gave up 11 bases, with 17 bases separating them. The CDR3 is made up of 14 amino acids.

This clonotype has just a few counts. The V and J genes are TRBV12-3 or TRBV12-4 and TRBJ2-1, with D possibly matching TRBD2 (6 bases). Deletions cut 7 bases from V and 6 bases from J, with 19 bases between. CDR3 length: 15 amino acids. The chain's CDR3 is CASTRALDGSNEQFF. The CDR3 DNA is TGTGCCAGCACTCGGGCCCTGGACGGGAGCAATGAGCAGTTCTTC.

This sequence joins TRBV28 and TRBJ1-5; the D gene is possibly TRBD1 (5 bases). From germline, CDR1 is MDHEN and CDR2 SYDVKM. The V and J ends lost 8 bases and 2 bases respectively, with 16 bases between them. The CDR3 has 15 amino acids. The CDR3 reads CASRLQGAGNQPQHF. DNA of the CDR3: TGTGCCAGCCGCCTCCAGGGTGCCGGCAATCAGCCCCAGCATTTT.

This clonotype was counted a few times. The rearrangement uses TRBV28 and TRBJ2-1, with 9 bases lining up with TRBD1. The germline gives CDR1 MDHEN, CDR2 SYDVKM. The CDR3 covers 15 residues. J lost 4 bases, V lost 6 bases, and 7 bases had no gene match. The CDR3, as DNA: TGTGCCAGCAGACCCTGGGACAGGGTGTACAATGAGCAGTTCTTC. Amino acid sequence: CASRPWDRVYNEQFF.

This clonotype was picked up many times. The chain links TRBV9 to TRBJ2-7, with TRBD1 identical over 9 bases. The CDR3 loop spans 14 amino acids. Unmatched junction bases numbered 0, after V lost 0 bases and J lost 2 bases. Per germline, CDR1 SGDLS and CDR2 YYNGEE. CDR3 DNA sequence: TGTGCCAGCAGCGTAGGGACAGGGGCCTACGAGCAGTACTTC. Encoded protein: CASSVGTGAYEQYF.

This chain joins TRBV12-3 or TRBV12-4 and TRBJ2-7, with D maybe TRBD1 (5 bases). The CDR3 is 15 amino acids. Trimming cost V 0 bases and J 2 bases, with 11 bases left between them. This chain's CDR3 is CASSLAGAYTYEQYF. The DNA for the CDR3 is TGTGCCAGCAGTTTAGCAGGGGCCTATACCTACGAGCAGTACTTC.

The chain has TRBV29-1 and TRBJ1-5; a possible D gene is TRBD1 (5 bases). V was shortened by 5 bases and J by 0 bases, with 14 bases between the two germline ends. This CDR3 is 15 amino acids long. Germline CDR1 reads SQVTM; CDR2 reads ANQGSEA. CDR3 sequence: CSVSQNRNSNQPQHF. CDR3 coding DNA: TGCAGCGTTTCGCAAAACAGGAATAGCAATCAGCCCCAGCATTTT.

This clonotype was detected a few times. The genes are TRBV6-2 or TRBV6-3 and TRBJ2-5, with TRBD1 matching 9 bases. J was trimmed by 3 bases and V by 6 bases; bases with no gene match: 14. The CDR3 totals 17 residues. The germline gives CDR1 MNHEY, CDR2 SVGEGT. The CDR3 protein is CASSRLGYRGQEETQYF. In DNA, the CDR3 is TGTGCCAGCAGCCGACTGGGATACAGGGGGCAGGAAGAGACCCAGTACTTC.

This clonotype was observed a few times. This chain connects TRBV20-1 to TRBJ2-3; 11 bases match TRBD2. The CDR3 loop spans 15 amino acids. V shed 3 bases and J 6 bases; nucleotides not matched to a gene: 8. CDR1 and CDR2 (germline): DFQATT, SNEGSKA (reference sequence). This chain's CDR3 is CSARTSGARADTQYF. Here the CDR3 DNA reads TGCAGTGCTAGGACTAGCGGGGCCCGCGCGGATACGCAGTATTTT.

The rearrangement links TRBV27 to TRBJ1-1, with D unresolved. Trimming removed 8 bases at V and 3 bases at J, with 13 bases between. Per germline, CDR1 MNHEY and CDR2 SMNVEV (reference sequence). The CDR3 extends over 13 amino acids. CDR3 region: CASGVAWDTEAFF. CDR3 coding DNA: TGTGCCAGCGGAGTGGCTTGGGACACTGAAGCTTTCTTT.

The chain joins TRBV5-1 to TRBJ2-7; 8 bases match TRBD2. Germline values: CDR1 SGHRS, CDR2 YFSETQ. The length of the CDR3 is 14 residues. Trimming at V came to 0 bases and at J to 4 bases, leaving 3 bases not matched to a gene. The CDR3 region has the DNA TGCGCCAGCAGCTTGGGACTAGCGAGTTACGAGCAGTACTTC. It specifies CASSLGLASYEQYF.

This clonotype was seen only a few times. The genes are TRBV20-1 and TRBJ2-1; D possibly corresponds to TRBD2 (6 bases). The germline V gene encodes CDR1 DFQATT and CDR2 SNEGSKA (reference sequence). There are 13 residues in the CDR3. Between the trimmed V and J ends, which lost 7 bases and 7 bases, there was a span of 17 bases. The CDR3 DNA sequence: TGCAGTGTCTCGACCCTAGCGTTGAATGAGCAGTTCTTC. The encoded protein is CSVSTLALNEQFF.

V gene TRBV20-1 combines with J gene TRBJ2-5, with 10 positions matching TRBD2. Germline V CDR1 and CDR2: DFQATT, SNEGSKA (reference sequence). V was pared by 5 bases and J by 1 base, with 4 bases of the junction left unmatched. CDR3 length equals 14 residues. The CDR3 coding sequence is TGCAGTGCTCCTAGCGGGGGTCTCCAAGAGACCCAGTACTTC. This encodes CSAPSGGLQETQYF.

The chain couples TRBV10-2 to TRBJ2-1; D may match TRBD1 or TRBD2 (5 bases each). The CDR3 runs 13 residues. Germline V gene lookup returns CDR1 WSHSY and CDR2 SAAADI. V gave up 6 bases and J gave up 5 bases, with 11 bases separating them. The CDR3 sequence is CASSRDQNNEQFF. CDR3 in DNA: TGCGCCAGCAGCCGGGACCAGAACAATGAGCAGTTCTTC.

V usage is TRBV5-5 and J usage is TRBJ2-1; 8 bases line up with TRBD2. In germline, CDR1 is SGHKS, CDR2 YYEKEE (reference sequence). Unmatched junction bases numbered 10, after V lost 0 bases and J lost 8 bases. The CDR3 is 16 amino acids. CDR3 protein: CASSLERGGMQDEQFF. In DNA, the CDR3 is TGTGCCAGCAGCTTGGAACGCGGGGGGATGCAGGATGAGCAGTTCTTC.

In this sample, this clonotype turned up a few times. In DNA, the CDR3 is TGCGCCAGCAGTGACCCTTCGGGGGGGAAGGACAATGAGCAGTTCTTC. Protein product: CASSDPSGGKDNEQFF. This sequence joins TRBV10-2 and TRBJ2-1, with 8 bases aligning to TRBD2. Germline V gene data show CDR1 as WSHSY and CDR2 as SAAADI. CDR3 length equals 16 residues. V was clipped by 3 bases and J by 5 bases; unmatched bases: 9.

This clonotype has only one observation. The chain has TRBV5-6 and TRBJ1-2; 7 positions match TRBD1. J lost 0 bases, V lost 3 bases, and 14 bases had no gene match. Germline CDR1 and CDR2: SGHDT and YYEEEE. CDR3 length equals 18 residues. The CDR3 DNA reads as TGTGCCAGCAGCTCGGCCGCTCATGCAGGGGGGGCTAACTATGGCTACACCTTC. Translated: CASSSAAHAGGANYGYTF.

The chain carries TRBV29-1 and TRBJ2-2, with a possible D match to TRBD1 (5 bases). This CDR3 comprises 14 residues. Germline CDR1 and CDR2: SQVTM and ANQGSEA. Trimming pared 3 bases from V and 0 bases from J, leaving 8 bases between. The CDR3 coding sequence is TGCAGCGTTGAGGCAGGGTCGAACACCGGGGAGCTGTTTTTT. This sequence encodes CSVEAGSNTGELFF.

The chain is built from TRBV5-5 and TRBJ2-7; D gene ambiguous. Germline V gives CDR1 SGHKS, CDR2 YYEKEE (reference sequence). The CDR3 loop spans 15 amino acids. Trimming pared 0 bases from V and 4 bases from J, leaving 14 bases between. The CDR3: CASSLDDKGLYEQYF. The DNA of the CDR3 is TGTGCCAGCAGCTTGGACGATAAGGGATTATACGAGCAGTACTTC.